This TCR beta chain was recovered during a study of cytomegalovirus exposure and HLA in healthy donors (dated by TCRdb to the late 2010s). About the full investigation: In an earlier analysis of about 560 of the donors, 276 Gb of sequence data and some 100 million unique TCR beta sequences from about 190 million T cells were reported. An early release covering approximately 600 HLA-typed donors comprised approximately 300 gigabases of sequencing data and 65 million to 100 million unique TCR sequences. Of the approximately 370 genotyped donors, 65% to 90% were placed in the genetic ancestry cluster associated with self-reported Caucasian donors. The study aimed to test whether signatures of past pathogen exposure could be identified by cataloging public T cell receptors. The study used immunosequencing to profile the T cell repertoires of approximately 690 subjects and linked those repertoires to cytomegalovirus serostatus. Along with the approximately 700-subject first cohort, a separate validation cohort of approximately 110 different subjects was used. The study combined high-throughput TCR immunosequencing, statistical association of individual TCRs with disease status, and machine learning to predict cytomegalovirus infection status. A later analysis re-examined previously published TCR beta repertoires from hundreds of donors and added high-resolution HLA genotyping to investigate patterns of TCR occurrence. Rather than using new phenotypic data, the later analysis identified candidate immune exposures from TCR beta sequences and from how often those sequences occurred across donors. In an earlier analysis of 587 of the donors, high-throughput TCR beta sequencing was used to judge whether each TCR beta V gene segment behaved as functional or pseudogenic. Donor age, sex, ethnicity and CMV serostatus were collected together with the repertoire data. A later genetic analysis used genome-wide SNP genotypes for about 65% of the roughly 700 donors, treating that subset as a discovery cohort. All discovery cohort repertoires had been generated on a single sequencing platform. Class I and class II HLA loci were covered by the typing at four-digit resolution. Typing coverage varied by locus: about 620-630 donors for A, B, C, DRB1 and DQB1; more than 500 for DQA1; over 600 for DPA1; roughly 450 for DPB1. Roughly 5 DR-DQ haplotypes were handled as single units for association and clustering, since linkage in the cohort was strong. Among under 450 genotyped donors of the cohort, an average of roughly 240,000 unique TCR beta nucleotide sequences were sequenced per donor, roughly 20% of them non-productive.

This clone was seen a handful of times. The antigen it recognizes is unknown. The sample holds no much larger clone one base away, and base qualities are not on file. The cohort consisted of hundreds of healthy bone marrow donors. At the time of sampling, every cohort member was nominally healthy, though immune exposures that went unrecorded were likely present. The donor was CMV seropositive and was included in the group of 270 or so seropositive cohort members. Every donor gave a peripheral blood sample, and the peripheral blood mononuclear cells from that sample were used for TCR beta sequencing. The Qiagen DNeasy Blood Extraction Kit was used to extract genomic DNA from the blood cell samples. The library was prepared using the immunoSEQ multiplex PCR assay. A mixture of 60 forward primers for TCR Vbeta segments and 13 reverse primers for TCR Jbeta segments was used in the multiplex PCR. The CDR3 region of rearranged TCR beta genes was amplified from genomic DNA by a multiplex PCR assay. On the Illumina HiSeq System, the amplified TCR beta libraries were sequenced as 87-base-pair reads. Processing in the source paper ran as follows. A later analysis counted some 80 million unique TCR beta chains across the 600 to 850 repertoires, and some 12 million of these chains were shared by at least two donors. A nearest-neighbor algorithm error-corrected the raw reads and collapsed the reads into unique sequences, merging closely related sequences to remove PCR and sequencing errors. CDR3 sequences were aligned to IMGT reference sequences to assign V, D and J gene segments. For a sequence to be retained, a match of at least six nucleotides was required to both a V gene segment and a J gene segment. Rearrangements were classified as productive when the CDR3 lacked stop codons and remained in frame with V and J, and all other rearrangements were classified as non-productive. Following IMGT convention, CDR3 was defined as the stretch from the second conserved V-encoded cysteine to the conserved J-encoded phenylalanine. In an earlier analysis of 500 to 650 of the donors, sequences lacking an unambiguous match to a single V gene segment were excluded. In an earlier analysis of approximately 560 of the donors, a V segment was called functional when productive rearrangements were above 56.7%, and segregating when the standard deviation between donors exceeded 5%. To diagnose cytomegalovirus status from the catalog of TCR beta chain sequences, a statistical classification framework was built. V and J gene assignment, in a later analysis, came from comparing TCR nucleotide sequences with IMGT/GENE-DB human TR gene sequences. Using the TCRdist pipeline, a later analysis assigned CDR3 sequences along with most-parsimonious VDJ recombination scenarios. In a later analysis, every TCR beta chain was defined by the combination of its CDR3 amino acid sequence and its V-gene family, and reads without a unique V-gene family were dropped. A later analysis removed 550 to 700 highly shared, low-generation-probability nucleotide sequences to deal with suspected cross-contamination and a sequencing artifact. For each public chain, a later analysis derived a clonal expansion index from normalized ranks of inferred template counts within each repertoire. A later analysis computed generation probabilities with a VDJ recombination model fitted to out-of-frame rearrangements, and checked the results against IGoR. Hypergeometric tests were used in a later analysis to score TCR-TCR, TCR-HLA and TCR-CMV co-occurrence, with a repertoire-size bias correction applied to the TCR pairs. In a later analysis, false discovery rates were estimated by permuting HLA or CMV assignments 20 times. In a later analysis, co-occurring TCRs were grouped using DBSCAN, and TCRdist sequence similarity was added for clustering within HLA-allele-positive subsets. Co-occurrence clustering excluded repertoires with fewer than 30,000 or more than 120,000 public chains, plus five with anomalous nucleotide sharing. Held by TCRdb, this immuneACCESS table contains in-frame sequences only and omits some clones. Under half of the omission traces to an unresolved V gene where checked; the cause of the rest is unknown. That table gives V, J and clone size, and the DNA gave D and trimming. This sample gives 150,000 to 200,000 clones in total; roughly 79% of them show up just once. The ten top clones hold over 3% of the sample.

Overall study outcomes, separate from this receptor: A later analysis found that HLA-associated TCR beta chains were more clonally expanded and had lower generation probabilities than equally common non-associated chains. According to a later analysis, parvovirus B19, influenza, CMV and Epstein-Barr virus appeared linked to several top co-occurrence clusters. CMV serostatus was the only immune exposure information available for the cohort. Most TCR sequences were seen in very few donors, while some public TCRs were found in many individuals. The classifier was reported to diagnose cytomegalovirus status with high specificity and sensitivity in both the original and validation cohorts. A further reported finding was that TCR beta sequences accurately predicted the HLA-A and HLA-B alleles for most subjects in the first cohort. In this cohort, only TCR beta chains were sequenced, and detectable features were limited by the absence of alpha or paired-chain data. According to the authors, the approach could potentially be generalized to other disease states and immunological phenotypes. Most CMV-associated TCR beta chains appeared to be HLA-restricted in a later analysis, and the HLA associations seemed to be driven largely by CMV exposure. A few of the identified cytomegalovirus-associated TCR beta chains were confirmed in vitro to be specific for cytomegalovirus antigens. The study gave a list of 150 to 200 TCR beta chains associated with cytomegalovirus. Broadly in line with IMGT annotations, most TCR beta V segments showed up in productive rearrangements about 87% or about 30% of the time in an earlier analysis of 450 to 600 of the donors. In a later analysis, TCR association rates were found to vary across HLA loci, with the most associated TCRs seen for DRB1 alleles and the fewest for HLA-C alleles. Assigning TCR associations to individual alleles was difficult when HLA alleles, especially DR and DQ, strongly co-occurred. A later genetic analysis reported fewer N-insertions in productive TCRs among donors in an Asian-associated ancestry cluster than the roughly 720-donor mean. Presence/absence analyses assumed roughly uniform sequencing depth across donors, an assumption that may not hold. V-gene and J-gene trimming of TCR beta chains was associated with a missense DCLRE1C variant in a later genetic analysis, and the association was replicated in an independent cohort. In a later analysis, over 15,000 TCR beta sequences were associated with specific HLA alleles at a false discovery rate of 0.05. Correlated functional status among segregating V segments might reflect linkage disequilibrium, but an unknown experimental factor could not be ruled out. Over 15 rarely observed V segments, including chromosome 9 orphons, were excluded from the earlier analysis of some 590 of the donors because counts were too low. A cluster of highly shared sequence variants was judged likely to represent a technical artifact of the sequencing pipeline. Because some donors lacked HLA typing at each locus, the association tests relied only on the typed subset.

This sequence originates from a woman between 45 and 65 years old in good health and CMV-seropositive. The specimen sequenced was PBMCs.

CDR3 protein: CASSLSGTDTQYF. DNA sequence: TGTGCCAGCTCACTATCGGGCACAGATACGCAGTATTTT. Recombination connected TRBV18 to TRBJ2-3; too little of a D gene remains to name it. The CDR3 starts with the cysteine, ends with the phenylalanine, and has 13 residues. The read is trimmed to its CDR3 DNA, 39 bases read in frame from base 1. The germline V gene encodes CDR1 KGHSH and CDR2 LQKENI. V lost 4 bases and J lost 1 base; the stretch between them is 6 bases long.